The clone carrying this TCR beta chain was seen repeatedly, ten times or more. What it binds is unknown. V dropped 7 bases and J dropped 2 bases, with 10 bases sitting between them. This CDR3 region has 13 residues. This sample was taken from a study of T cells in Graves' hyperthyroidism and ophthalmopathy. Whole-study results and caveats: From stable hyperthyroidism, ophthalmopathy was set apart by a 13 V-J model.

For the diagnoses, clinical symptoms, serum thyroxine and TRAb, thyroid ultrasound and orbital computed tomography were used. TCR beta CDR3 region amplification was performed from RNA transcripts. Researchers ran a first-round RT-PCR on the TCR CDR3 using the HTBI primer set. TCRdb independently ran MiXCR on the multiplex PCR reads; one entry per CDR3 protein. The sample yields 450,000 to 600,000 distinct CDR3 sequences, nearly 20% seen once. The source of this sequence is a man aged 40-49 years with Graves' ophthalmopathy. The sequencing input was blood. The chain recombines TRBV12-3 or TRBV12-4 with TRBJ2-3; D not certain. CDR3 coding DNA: TGTGCCAGCACCAACATCAACACAGATACGCAGTATTTT. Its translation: CASTNINTDTQYF.